Listed below are T cell receptor beta chains from one sample, sequenced in a study of T cells after yellow fever vaccination. In TCRdb, the 5' RACE reads were re-called with MiXCR into one record per CDR3 protein. The data show about 630,000 distinct CDR3 sequences, approximately 13% seen once. This specimen was PBMCs, taken on the day of the yellow fever booster vaccination. All receptors come from a man in his thirties or forties who received the YFV17D yellow fever vaccine. Both conserved end residues are part of each CDR3. D genes are given only for firm matches. Clone size is not always given. Where it is, it says once, few, many or a class for expanded clones.

clone_size d_call j_call v_call cdr3_nt cdr3_aa
many NA TRBJ2-7 TRBV28 TGTGCCAGCAGTTTTAACCCCGGGCGGACCTCCTACGAGCAGTACTTC CASSFNPGRTSYEQYF
few NA TRBJ2-5 TRBV5-1 TGCGCCAGCAGCTTGATGGCAGGAGGGGAGACCCAGTACTTC CASSLMAGGETQYF
NA TRBD1 TRBJ2-2 TRBV24-1 TGTGCCACCAGTGGTTACACAGGGGGCGCGACCGGGGAGCTGTTTTTT CATSGYTGGATGELFF
few TRBD2 TRBJ2-5 TRBV4-2 TGTGCCAGCAGCCAAGAGGTAGCGGGAGGGTGGGAGACCCAGTACTTC CASSQEVAGGWETQYF
few TRBD2 TRBJ2-1 TRBV5-1 TGCGCCAGCAGCTTGGCGCCTAGCGGGATCTATGAGCAGTTCTTC CASSLAPSGIYEQFF
NA NA TRBJ2-1 TRBV6-2/TRBV6-3 TGTGCCAGCAGTCCTATACAGGGTCATTTCCAGTTCTTC CASSPIQGHFQFF
few TRBD1 TRBJ1-4 TRBV20-1 TGCAGTGCGAGGGACAGGGTCATTGAAAAACTGTTTTTT CSARDRVIEKLFF
few TRBD2 TRBJ2-1 TRBV20-1 TGCAGTGCTAGAGATCCGGCTAGCGGGCACTCCTACAATGAGCAGTTCTTC CSARDPASGHSYNEQFF
NA TRBD2 TRBJ2-1 TRBV6-2/TRBV6-3 TGTGCCAGCAGTTACTCGACGACTAGCGGGACCGATGAGCAGTTCTTC CASSYSTTSGTDEQFF
NA NA TRBJ1-2 TRBV12-3/TRBV12-4 TGTGCCAGCAGCCTCATTGCGACAGGCTACACCTTC CASSLIATGYTF
few TRBD1 TRBJ2-7 TRBV7-9 TGTGCCAGCAGCGGCCGGACAGGGAACAACTACGAGCAGTACTTC CASSGRTGNNYEQYF
few TRBD2 TRBJ2-1 TRBV10-3 TGTGCCATCACGCGACTAGGCGGGAGTTATAATTGGAGTGAGCAGTTCTTC CAITRLGGSYNWSEQFF
few NA TRBJ1-6 TRBV7-2 TGTGCCAGCAGCTTAGCGCAAGACTCACCCCTCCACTTT CASSLAQDSPLHF
NA NA TRBJ1-5 TRBV9 TGTGCCAGCAGCCGAGCGGGTGAGAATCAGCCCCAGCATTTT CASSRAGENQPQHF
few TRBD1 TRBJ2-1 TRBV9 TGTGCCAGCAGCGCTCAAACCGGGACAGGGGACAATGAGCAGTTCTTC CASSAQTGTGDNEQFF
many NA TRBJ2-6 TRBV5-1 TGCGCCAGCAGCTTGGAAGGGGTTGGGGCCAACGTCCTGACTTTC CASSLEGVGANVLTF
few NA TRBJ1-1 TRBV11-2 TGTGCCAGCAGCTTAGAAATGCGCAGGGGACTCATGAACACTGAAGCTTTCTTT CASSLEMRRGLMNTEAFF
NA TRBD1 TRBJ1-5 TRBV5-6 TGTGCCAGCAGCTCGGCGGGACAGTCCCGCAATCAGCCCCAGCATTTT CASSSAGQSRNQPQHF
NA TRBD2 TRBJ2-1 TRBV19 TGTGCCAGTAGTAGGACTAGCGGGACTCCTGAGCAGTTCTTC CASSRTSGTPEQFF
NA TRBD2 TRBJ2-1 TRBV11-2 TGTGCCAGCAGCTTAGATCGCTTTGGTAGCGGGAGCAATGAGCAGTTCTTC CASSLDRFGSGSNEQFF
NA NA TRBJ2-2 TRBV11-3 TGTGCCAGCAGTTTAGGGGCGTATACCGGGGAGCTGTTTTTT CASSLGAYTGELFF
few TRBD2 TRBJ2-5 TRBV27 TGTGCCAGCAGTTTATGGGGGACTAGCGGTAGGGTCTGGGAGACCCAGTACTTC CASSLWGTSGRVWETQYF
few TRBD1 TRBJ2-6 TRBV2 TGTGCCAGCAGGAGACAGGGGACCGGGGCCAACGTCCTGACTTTC CASRRQGTGANVLTF
few NA TRBJ2-1 TRBV20-1 TGCAGTGCTGTCTCATCTAGCGAAAGCTCCTACAATGAGCAGTTCTTC CSAVSSSESSYNEQFF
few TRBD2 TRBJ2-5 TRBV28 TGTGCCAGCAGCGATCTAGCGGGAGCAAGGGAGACCCAGTACTTC CASSDLAGARETQYF
many NA TRBJ2-5 TRBV18 TGTGCCAGCTCACCTTCTGGGAGGGAGACCCAGTACTTC CASSPSGRETQYF
NA NA TRBJ2-2 TRBV20-1 TGCAGTGCTAGAGATCTTTCTAGCGCCGGGGAGCTGTTTTTT CSARDLSSAGELFF
NA NA TRBJ2-7 TRBV28 TGTGCCAGCATCCAGTCCAGTTCCTACGAGCAGTACTTC CASIQSSSYEQYF
NA NA TRBJ2-1 TRBV6-2/TRBV6-3 TGTGCCAGCAGTTACTCGTATGGGGTTCACAATGAGCAGTTCTTC CASSYSYGVHNEQFF
NA TRBD2 TRBJ2-2 TRBV5-1 TGCGCCAGCAGCTCTCCGGGACTAGCGAGGAACACCGGGGAGCTGTTTTTT CASSSPGLARNTGELFF
NA NA TRBJ2-3 TRBV4-1 TGCGCCAGCAGCCAAGGCGTCTCGAGCACAGATACGCAGTATTTT CASSQGVSSTDTQYF
many TRBD1 TRBJ1-5 TRBV7-2 TGTGCCAGCAGCATATCGGGACAGGGGGTGCCCCAGCATTTT CASSISGQGVPQHF
NA TRBD1 TRBJ2-7 TRBV18 TGTGCCAGCTCACCGGGACAGAGATTGGTGGGGCAGTACTTC CASSPGQRLVGQYF
many NA TRBJ1-2 TRBV7-3 TGTGCCAGCAGCTTCGGCCCTAACTATGGCTACACCTTC CASSFGPNYGYTF
NA TRBD1 TRBJ1-4 TRBV6-1 TGTGCCAGCAGAAAAGGACAGGGCAGAAAACTGTTTTTT CASRKGQGRKLFF